The 16 T cell receptor beta chains listed next were all sequenced from one sample in a study of T-cell memory formation after mild COVID-19. In TCRdb, the 5' RACE reads were re-called with MiXCR into one record per CDR3 protein. The data contain about 240,000 distinct CDR3 sequences, over 9% of them seen just once; the ten biggest clones take up 22%. Sequencing used PBMCs or a T cell subset sorted from them (not recorded which). These receptors originate from a man between 18 and 35 years old who had mild COVID-19 (a few samples of this study predate the infection). Cell type and time point are not known.

This clonotype was seen repeatedly, ten times or more. This chain uses TRBV12-3 or TRBV12-4 with TRBJ2-5; TRBD1 might be the D (6 bases). This CDR3 comprises 14 residues. V lost 7 bases, J lost 2 bases, and 14 bases lay in between. CDR3 bases: TGTGCCAGCATTGGGACAAATGATCAAGAGACCCAGTACTTC. Protein sequence: CASIGTNDQETQYF.

This clonotype was detected only a few times. This chain connects TRBV4-3 to TRBJ1-5; D call uncertain. CDR1 is LGHNA and CDR2 is YSLEER in the germline V gene. The ends were cut back, 4 bases at V and 4 bases at J, with 14 bases in the middle. The CDR3 totals 15 residues. CDR3 protein: CASSRGPGSNQPQHF. For the CDR3, the DNA is TGCGCCAGCAGCCGAGGACCGGGATCGAATCAGCCCCAGCATTTT.

This clonotype has only a few counts. V usage is TRBV7-3 and J usage is TRBJ1-1; D is uncertain. V lost 1 base to trimming and J lost 3 bases, with 6 bases between them. The CDR3 is 13 amino acids. Germline CDR1 reads SGHTA; CDR2 reads FQGTGA. The CDR3 DNA sequence: TGTGCCAGCAGCTTAAATTTGGACACTGAAGCTTTCTTT. Encoded protein: CASSLNLDTEAFF.

Notes on this clonotype: One junction end does not reproduce the germline sequence, and a read error may be involved. The J gene is TRBJ2-5, the V gene TRBV7-8, with 8 bases lining up with TRBD2. CDR1 is SGHVS, CDR2 FQNEAQ, per germline. CDR3 length: 15 amino acids. CDR3 DNA sequence: TGTGCCAGCAGATTAGACGGGGGGGTCACAGAGACCCAGTACTTC. It is translated as CASRLDGGVTETQYF.

This clonotype was picked up many times. CDR3 loop: CASSLTGAGNTIYF. CDR3 in DNA: TGTGCCAGCAGCCTCACAGGGGCCGGAAACACCATATATTTT. The rearrangement uses TRBV7-9 and TRBJ1-3; 7 nucleotides agree with TRBD1. After removal of 5 bases from V and 4 bases from J, the junction contained 5 bases not matched to a gene. This CDR3 contains 14 residues. The V gene's germline CDR1 is SEHNR and CDR2 FQNEAQ (reference sequence).

The chain recombines TRBV9 with TRBJ2-3; 7 nucleotides match TRBD1. The V gene end was trimmed by 1 base and the J gene end by 2 bases; junction bases not matched to a gene: 10. CDR1 and CDR2 from the germline V gene are SGDLS and YYNGEE. CDR3 length: 17 amino acids. CDR3 nucleotides: TGTGCCAGCAGCGTAACCTCGGGACAGCCCCCCACAGATACGCAGTATTTT. Encoded protein: CASSVTSGQPPTDTQYF.

CDR3 DNA: TGTGCCAGCAGCTTAAAGGTTAGTCGTTCCTACAATGAGCAGTTCTTC. It specifies CASSLKVSRSYNEQFF. The chain couples TRBV11-2 to TRBJ2-1; no clear D. The CDR3 runs 16 residues. Trimming shortened V by 2 bases and J by 1 base, and 12 bases separated the two germline ends. Germline CDR1 and CDR2: SGHAT and FQNNGV.

This clonotype was seen only a few times. The chain is built from TRBV19 and TRBJ1-1; TRBD1 matches 11 bases. Germline CDR1 is LNHDA and CDR2 is SQIVND (reference sequence). The V gene end was trimmed by 5 bases and the J gene end by 5 bases; junction bases not matched to a gene: 4. The length of the CDR3 is 14 residues. The DNA of the CDR3 is TGTGCCAGTAGTCCCGGACAGGGGGCGACTGAAGCTTTCTTT. As protein: CASSPGQGATEAFF.

V gene TRBV12-3 or TRBV12-4 combines with J gene TRBJ1-2; 8 nucleotides match TRBD1. The V and J ends lost 4 bases and 2 bases, in that order; junction bases with no gene match: 9. There are 16 residues in the CDR3. The DNA for the CDR3 is TGTGCCAGCAGTTCCAACGGACAGGGTATGAACTATGGCTACACCTTC. It yields the protein CASSSNGQGMNYGYTF.

The chain combines TRBV5-5 with TRBJ2-2, with TRBD2 as a possible D gene (5 bases). V lost 2 bases to trimming and J lost 1 base, with 12 bases between them. The CDR3 length is 16 residues. Germline CDR1 and CDR2: SGHKS and YYEKEE (reference sequence). The CDR3 spells CASSLAPGKNTGELFF. DNA of the CDR3: TGTGCCAGCAGCTTAGCCCCCGGGAAGAACACCGGGGAGCTGTTTTTT.

CDR3 amino acids: CASSQEEITAWGSPLHF. The CDR3 DNA reads as TGCGCCAGCAGCCAAGAGGAGATTACAGCATGGGGATCACCCCTCCACTTT. The chain employs TRBV4-3 and TRBJ1-6; D call uncertain. CDR3 length: 17 amino acids. Germline V gene data show CDR1 as LGHNA and CDR2 as YSLEER. The V end was cut by 0 bases, the J end by 10 bases, with 19 bases between.

This clonotype was found many times. The V call is TRBV5-1, the J call TRBJ2-1, with a tentative D call TRBD2 (5 bases). The CDR3 extends over 13 amino acids. Trimming left V 0 bases short and J 5 bases short, with 6 bases between. Germline V gives CDR1 SGHRS, CDR2 YFSETQ. The CDR3 protein is CASSLGRDNEQFF. The CDR3 DNA sequence: TGCGCCAGCAGCTTGGGGCGGGACAATGAGCAGTTCTTC. Supplemented by reference TRBV5-1 and TRBJ2-1, the full variable domain reads KAGVTQTPRYLIKTRGQQVTLSCSPISGHRSVSWYQQTPGQGLQFLFEYFSETQRNKGNFPGRFSGRQFSNSRSEMNVSTLELGDSALYLCASSLGRDNEQFFGPGTRLTVL.

This clonotype was recorded a few times. The chain couples TRBV7-2 to TRBJ2-7, with TRBD1 matching 8 bases. Germline values: CDR1 SGHTA, CDR2 FQGNSA. V dropped 5 bases and J dropped 3; count of bases not matched to a gene: 6. The CDR3 is 14 amino acids. CDR3 amino acids: CASSRATGVYEQYF. CDR3 DNA: TGTGCCAGCAGCAGGGCGACAGGGGTCTACGAGCAGTACTTC.

The chain couples TRBV5-5 to TRBJ2-2; D is uncertain. The CDR3 totals 15 residues. With 0 bases removed from V and 2 bases from J, the gap between germline ends came to 8 bases. Per germline, CDR1 SGHKS and CDR2 YYEKEE (reference sequence). Here the CDR3 reads CASSLAVVNTGELFF. The DNA for the CDR3 is TGTGCCAGCAGCTTGGCAGTGGTCAACACCGGGGAGCTGTTTTTT.

V is TRBV10-3 and J is TRBJ2-1; TRBD2 matches at 8 bases. With 8 bases clipped from V and 9 bases from J, the junction kept 9 bases outside the gene matches. Germline CDR1 reads ENHRY; CDR2 reads SYGVKD. This CDR3 has 13 amino acids. In nucleotides, the CDR3 is TGTGCCATCGGTATAAGAGCGGGAGTTGAGCAGTTCTTC. This sequence encodes CAIGIRAGVEQFF.

CDR3 protein: CASSLVGADNEQFF. The CDR3 nucleotides read TGTGCCAGCAGCTTAGTTGGGGCGGACAATGAGCAGTTCTTC. This chain connects TRBV7-2 to TRBJ2-1; D may be TRBD1 (5 bases). The CDR3 has 14 amino acids. Germline V gene data show CDR1 as SGHTA and CDR2 as FQGNSA. Trimming stripped 1 base from V and 5 bases from J, with 9 bases between.